Below, 13 T cell receptor beta chains from the same sample are listed, as sequenced in a study of blood T cell repertoires in COVID-19. Method: immunoSEQ multiplex PCR; TCRdb's copy keeps in-frame clones and lacks some. This table holds 90,000 or so clones, approximately 88% found once. The sequencing input was peripheral blood. These receptors were taken from a man between 60 and 70 years old with COVID-19, enrolled during active disease.

The chain joins TRBV6-5 to TRBJ2-5; maybe TRBD2 (6 bases). The V end lost 2 bases, the J end lost 0 bases, and 13 bases lay between the germline ends. Germline V gene lookup returns CDR1 MNHEY and CDR2 SVGAGI. This CDR3 region has 16 residues. CDR3 region: CASSYRRLAHQETQYF. The DNA for the CDR3 is TGTGCCAGCAGTTACCGCCGCCTAGCGCACCAAGAGACCCAGTACTTC.

The DNA for the CDR3 is TGCGCCAGCAGCCAAGTAGCGGGAGGATCCCCTTACGAGCAGTACTTC. This encodes CASSQVAGGSPYEQYF. The chain recombines TRBV4-1 with TRBJ2-7; 10 bases are a match to TRBD2. Trimming removed 1 base from V and 4 bases from J; junction bases left unmatched: 7. CDR3 size: 16 residues. CDR1 is MGHRA, CDR2 YSYEKL, per germline.

The V and J genes are TRBV6-5 and TRBJ2-1, with TRBD2 matching 15 bases. CDR1 and CDR2 from the germline V gene are MNHEY and SVGAGI. Trimming took 8 bases from V and 7 from J; bases not matched to a gene: 6. The CDR3 consists of 15 residues. The CDR3 loop is CASAGLAGGENEQFF. Here the CDR3 DNA reads TGTGCCAGCGCAGGACTAGCGGGAGGGGAGAATGAGCAGTTCTTC.

The J gene is TRBJ1-2, the V gene TRBV19; no clear D gene. Trimming pared 7 bases from V and 7 bases from J, leaving 10 bases between. The CDR3 runs 11 residues. Germline assignment: CDR1 LNHDA and CDR2 SQIVND (reference sequence). The DNA for the CDR3 is TGTGCCAGTACCCACCGAGGTGGCTACACCTTC. It yields the protein CASTHRGGYTF. Complete variable domain (other parts from reference TRBV19 and TRBJ1-2): DGGITQSPKYLFRKEGQNVTLSCEQNLNHDAMYWYRQDPGQGLRLIYYSQIVNDFQKGDIAEGYSVSREKKESFPLTVTSAQKNPTAFYLCASTHRGGYTFGSGTRLTVV.

The chain is built from TRBV27 and TRBJ2-1; D is unresolved. The CDR3 extends over 11 amino acids. Germline V CDR1 and CDR2: MNHEY, SMNVEV (reference sequence). V gave up 7 bases and J gave up 10 bases, with 11 bases separating them. CDR3: CASMGRMEQFF. As DNA, the CDR3 is TGTGCCAGCATGGGCCGCATGGAGCAGTTCTTC.

V gene TRBV19 combines with J gene TRBJ2-1; 11 bases match TRBD2. This CDR3 region has 18 residues. Germline values: CDR1 LNHDA, CDR2 SQIVND (reference sequence). The trim removed 3 bases at V and 1 base at J, leaving 8 bases unmatched. The CDR3 region is CASSISTIAGGSYNEQFF. The CDR3, as DNA: TGTGCCAGTAGTATTTCCACCATAGCGGGAGGGTCCTACAATGAGCAGTTCTTC.

The V call is TRBV5-1, the J call TRBJ1-3; 9 bases agree with TRBD1. The CDR3 totals 17 residues. V lost 4 bases, J lost 0 bases, and 8 bases stayed unmatched. Germline lookup yields CDR1 SGHRS and CDR2 YFSETQ. Here the CDR3 reads CASSPRTGDASGNTIYF. The CDR3 coding sequence is TGCGCCAGCAGCCCCCGGACAGGGGACGCCTCTGGAAACACCATATATTTT.

This clone was detected only a few times. The rearrangement uses TRBV19 and TRBJ2-1; D is undetermined. V shed 5 bases and J shed 3 bases, with 5 bases lying between them. The CDR3 has 12 amino acids. CDR1 and CDR2 from the germline V gene are LNHDA and SQIVND (reference sequence). CDR3: CASSADYNEQFF. CDR3 DNA: TGTGCCAGTAGTGCGGACTACAATGAGCAGTTCTTC. Combining the CDR3 with reference TRBV19 and TRBJ2-1 gives the whole variable domain DGGITQSPKYLFRKEGQNVTLSCEQNLNHDAMYWYRQDPGQGLRLIYYSQIVNDFQKGDIAEGYSVSREKKESFPLTVTSAQKNPTAFYLCASSADYNEQFFGPGTRLTVL.

V and J are TRBV9 and TRBJ1-5; TRBD1 aligns across 7 bases. V was clipped by 0 bases and J by 3 bases; unmatched bases: 3. CDR3 length: 15 residues. Germline V CDR1 and CDR2: SGDLS, YYNGEE. The CDR3 is CASSVGQGHNQPQHF. DNA of the CDR3: TGTGCCAGCAGCGTAGGACAGGGACACAATCAGCCCCAGCATTTT.

CDR3 DNA sequence: TGTGCCAGCACCGAAGGGGATGGTACAGGAGTTTCACCCCTCCACTTT. Its protein is CASTEGDGTGVSPLHF. The J gene is TRBJ1-6, the V gene TRBV2, with D tentatively TRBD1 (5 bases). Trimming took off 7 bases at V and 9 bases at J, with 22 bases between the two ends. The length of the CDR3 is 16 residues. Germline assignment: CDR1 SNHLY and CDR2 FYNNEI.

This chain links TRBV7-3 with TRBJ2-3; 7 bases are shared with TRBD1. The trim removed 5 bases at V and 3 bases at J, leaving 8 bases unmatched. CDR3 length: 15 residues. Germline lookup yields CDR1 SGHTA and CDR2 FQGTGA. CDR3 bases: TGTGCCAGCAGCCCCGACAGGGCAAGGACAGATACGCAGTATTTT. Translation: CASSPDRARTDTQYF.

V gene TRBV5-1 combines with J gene TRBJ2-1; a possible D gene is TRBD1 (5 bases). Germline V gives CDR1 SGHRS, CDR2 YFSETQ. V lost 3 bases, J lost 8 bases, and 12 bases lay in between. The CDR3 runs to 13 residues. The CDR3 bases are TGCGCCAGCAGCTCCCTACAGGATCATGAGCAGTTCTTC. It encodes CASSSLQDHEQFF.

The V gene is TRBV7-6, the J gene TRBJ2-1; a weak D match, TRBD1 (5 bases). The CDR3 is 19 amino acids. Germline V gene sequence: CDR1 SGHVS, CDR2 FNYEAQ. Trimming took off 4 bases at V and 2 bases at J, with 24 bases between the two ends. CDR3 protein: CASSYITLGQKNTYNEQFF. Here the CDR3 DNA reads TGTGCCAGCAGCTATATTACTTTGGGGCAGAAAAATACCTACAATGAGCAGTTCTTC.